This is a list of T cell receptor beta chains from one sample in a study of T cell responses to AZD1222 COVID-19 vaccine. Clones were read by immunoSEQ multiplex PCR, and TCRdb kept only the in-frame ones, dropping some. The repertoire has 190,000 or so clones, over 85% of them found once; the top ten carry about 1%. The material was peripheral blood, obtained 28 days after the second AZD1222 dose. The receptors here all came from an adult who received the AZD1222 COVID-19 vaccine. The CDR3 runs from the conserved cysteine through the conserved F or W. D genes are given only for firm matches. Clone sizes are given selectively: once, few, many, or a class where the clone is expanded.

abundance	v_gene	d_gene	j_gene	CDR3nt	CDR3aa
-	TRBV27	-	TRBJ1-1	TGTGCCAGCGGGGGGGGTTTGAACACTGAAGCTTTCTTT	CASGGGLNTEAFF
-	TRBV28	-	TRBJ1-3	TGTGCCAGTAATGACGGAATCTCTGGAAACACCATATATTTT	CASNDGISGNTIYF
once	TRBV9	-	TRBJ1-6	TGTGCCAGCAGCAGCCCGGGAGTTGAGAATTCACCCCTCCACTTT	CASSSPGVENSPLHF
-	TRBV6-2/TRBV6-3	TRBD1	TRBJ1-5	TGTGCCAGCAGTTATCAGGGGGCGAGCAATCAGCCCCAGCATTTT	CASSYQGASNQPQHF
-	TRBV6-5	-	TRBJ1-4	TGTGCCAGCAGTTACGACGGAGGGCAAAAACTGTTTTTT	CASSYDGGQKLFF
-	TRBV3-1/TRBV3-2	-	TRBJ1-6	TGTGCCAGCAGCCAAGGGGCACCCCTCCACTTT	CASSQGAPLHF
few	TRBV12-3/TRBV12-4	-	TRBJ2-7	TGTGCCAGCAGTCCCAGGGCGGAAGAGCAGTACTTC	CASSPRAEEQYF
-	TRBV11-2	TRBD1	TRBJ1-1	TGTGCCAGCAGCTTCCAGGGGGGGAGCACTGAAGCTTTCTTT	CASSFQGGSTEAFF
-	TRBV7-9	-	TRBJ1-1	TGTGCCAGCAGCCTTCAGGGGAACACTGAAGCTTTCTTT	CASSLQGNTEAFF
-	TRBV28	TRBD1	TRBJ1-3	TGTGCCAGCAGTTTCGGGACAGGGGTCGGAAACACCATATATTTT	CASSFGTGVGNTIYF
-	TRBV4-2	TRBD1	TRBJ2-7	TGTGCCAGCAGCCAACCCGCCGACGGGACAGTATCCTACGAGCAGTACTTC	CASSQPADGTVSYEQYF
once	TRBV5-1	TRBD1	TRBJ1-2	TGCGCCAGCAGCTTGGCACAGGGGGCCGGTGGCTACACCTTC	CASSLAQGAGGYTF
-	TRBV3-1/TRBV3-2	TRBD1	TRBJ1-1	TGTGCCAGCAGCCAAGTCGGGACAGGCGGATGGACTTTCTTT	CASSQVGTGGWTFF
-	TRBV7-9	-	TRBJ1-1	TGTGCCAGCAGTACAGGGTTCGACACTGAAGCTTTCTTT	CASSTGFDTEAFF
-	TRBV29-1	TRBD1	TRBJ2-3	TGCAGCGTTGAAGTGCGAAGGGGGCTTGGTAGCACAGATACGCAGTATTTT	CSVEVRRGLGSTDTQYF
-	TRBV6-2/TRBV6-3	-	TRBJ2-7	TGTGCCAGCAGTTCGCTCGGCGGGAACCGTTACGAGCAGTACTTC	CASSSLGGNRYEQYF
-	TRBV12-3/TRBV12-4	TRBD1	TRBJ1-2	TGTGCCAGTTCTAGGACAGGCGGCTACACCTTC	CASSRTGGYTF
-	TRBV10-3	TRBD2	TRBJ2-3	TGTGCCATTGGGACTAGCGGGGCTCTGGCTACAGATACGCAGTATTTT	CAIGTSGALATDTQYF
-	TRBV6-6	-	TRBJ1-5	TGTGCCAGCAGCCCCCGGGGGGGAAGCAATCAGCCCCAGCATTTT	CASSPRGGSNQPQHF
once	TRBV12-2	-	TRBJ1-6	TGTGCAAGTCGCTTATCTCCGACAGGGAAATATAATTCACCCCTCCACTTT	CASRLSPTGKYNSPLHF
-	TRBV3-1/TRBV3-2	-	TRBJ1-1	TGTGCCAGCAGCCCCTCGGGTGGGGGCTACACTGAAGCTTTCTTT	CASSPSGGGYTEAFF
-	TRBV19	-	TRBJ2-7	TGTGCCAGTAGTCCCCTCGGGGGGCGGAACGAGCAGTACTTC	CASSPLGGRNEQYF
-	TRBV4-3	-	TRBJ1-4	TGCGCCAGCAGCCAGAGAAGGGCGGGGGGTCGCACTAATGAAAAACTGTTTTTT	CASSQRRAGGRTNEKLFF
-	TRBV9	TRBD2	TRBJ2-3	TGTGCCAGCAGCGAAAACGGGGGGGCGACAGATACGCAGTATTTT	CASSENGGATDTQYF
-	TRBV6-5	TRBD1	TRBJ2-5	TGTGCCAGCAACGACAGGGGGCGGCAAGAGACCCAGTACTTC	CASNDRGRQETQYF
-	TRBV6-6	TRBD1	TRBJ1-4	TGTGCCAGCAGACAGGGGGCGTGGGAAAAACTGTTTTTT	CASRQGAWEKLFF
-	TRBV7-2	TRBD2	TRBJ2-3	TGTGCCAGCAGCCCGAGACTAGCGGGGCTTCCAGATACGCAGTATTTT	CASSPRLAGLPDTQYF
-	TRBV2	-	TRBJ1-2	TGTGCCACCAGACCGATGGTGGACTATGGCTACACCTTC	CATRPMVDYGYTF
-	TRBV18	TRBD1	TRBJ1-2	TGTGCCAGCTCACTGGGACAGGGACCCTATGGCTACACCTTC	CASSLGQGPYGYTF
-	TRBV6-2/TRBV6-3	-	TRBJ1-5	TGTGCCAGCAGTCCCCACAGGATTAGCAATCAGCCCCAGCATTTT	CASSPHRISNQPQHF
-	TRBV13	-	TRBJ1-1	TGTGCCAGCCGCTCACGGGGGGCCGACACTGAAGCTTTCTTT	CASRSRGADTEAFF
-	TRBV3-1/TRBV3-2	-	TRBJ1-6	TGTGCCAGCAGCCAAGATCTGGGCAGGGTCGAATCACCCCTCCACTTT	CASSQDLGRVESPLHF
-	TRBV18	-	TRBJ2-7	TGTGCCAGCTCACCACCATTCGAAGGGACCCACTACGAGCAGTACTTC	CASSPPFEGTHYEQYF
-	TRBV6-4	-	TRBJ2-2	TGTGCCAGCAGTGACGGAGGGGCCGGGGAGCTGTTTTTT	CASSDGGAGELFF
once	TRBV9	TRBD1	TRBJ2-1	TGTGCCAGCAGCGCCCCGGGACAGGGAGGGTATGAGCAGTTCTTC	CASSAPGQGGYEQFF
-	TRBV5-1	-	TRBJ2-3	TGCGCCAGCAGCTTGGATGGGGGGCTGATCCCGGATACGCAGTATTTT	CASSLDGGLIPDTQYF
-	TRBV4-1	-	TRBJ2-7	TGCGCCAGCAGCCTACCGGGACAATCCTACGAGCAGTACTTC	CASSLPGQSYEQYF
-	TRBV6-5	TRBD1	TRBJ2-2	TGTGCCAGTGACAGGGGAGTCACCGGGGAGCTGTTTTTT	CASDRGVTGELFF
-	TRBV9	-	TRBJ2-2	TGTGCCAGCAGCGTAGGGGGGCCCCACACCGGGGAGCTGTTTTTT	CASSVGGPHTGELFF
-	TRBV7-2	-	TRBJ2-4	TGTGCCAGCAGCTTAGCACGCGCAGGGGCTGCTACTAGCTTTCAGTACTTC	CASSLARAGAATSFQYF
-	TRBV18	-	TRBJ2-1	TGTGCCAGCTCACTATCAGTAGCCGACTACAATGAGCAGTTCTTC	CASSLSVADYNEQFF
-	TRBV6-1	TRBD2	TRBJ2-7	TGTGCCAGCAGTGAAGGCGGCGGGGGGGCCCCCTACGAGCAGTACTTC	CASSEGGGGAPYEQYF
-	TRBV4-2	TRBD1	TRBJ1-5	TGTGCCAGCAGACTTACAGGGGATAGCAATCAGCCCCAGCATTTT	CASRLTGDSNQPQHF
-	TRBV2	-	TRBJ2-7	TGTGCCAGCAACCTTCAGGCAGTCGAGCAGTACTTC	CASNLQAVEQYF
-	TRBV10-2	TRBD2	TRBJ2-7	TGCGCCAGTACAGCGGGGGGCTCCTACGAGCAGTACTTC	CASTAGGSYEQYF
few	TRBV3-1/TRBV3-2	-	TRBJ1-1	TGTGCCAGCAGCCAAGACCTTGGGGGGTCCGCTGAAGCTTTCTTT	CASSQDLGGSAEAFF
once	TRBV6-5	TRBD1	TRBJ1-1	TGTGCCAGCACCTACAGGGGGGGGCCTGAAGCTTTCTTT	CASTYRGGPEAFF
-	TRBV12-5	TRBD1	TRBJ1-1	TGTGCTAGTGGTCCGGGACAGGATGAAGCTTTCTTT	CASGPGQDEAFF